Sequencing of this T cell receptor beta chain was carried out in a study of cytotoxic CD8 clonotypes in ibrutinib-treated CLL. Study details: Responses: some 24 partial, 2 complete; after median roughly 68 months, about 14 stayed remitted, some twelve progressed. Response samples came after a median around twelve months of treatment, range 6 to 36.

The repertoire was sequenced with immunoSEQ multiplex PCR; TCRdb's copy has only in-frame clones and lacks some. This sample has about 160,000 clones, with under 85% found just once. General study results and limits: The study sampled sustained-remission and progressing patients at different times. Clonality was higher at ibrutinib response and returned toward baseline at progression.

As regards this clone: Its antigen remains unknown.

Trimming cost V 0 bases and J 1 base, with 11 bases left between them. CDR3 length: 17 residues. Looked up from germline, CDR1 is SGDLS and CDR2 is YYNGEE. The TCR originated in a human donor with chronic lymphocytic leukemia. The sequencing here drew on PBMCs, taken after 24 months of ibrutinib treatment. V and J are TRBV9 and TRBJ2-6; D may be TRBD2 (5 bases). The CDR3 region has the DNA TGTGCCAGCAGCGTAGTTACCCGGGGATCTGGGGCCAACGTCCTGACTTTC. Protein sequence: CASSVVTRGSGANVLTF.